Listed below are T cell receptor beta chains from one sample, sequenced in a study of T cells in Graves' hyperthyroidism and ophthalmopathy. In TCRdb, the multiplex PCR reads were re-called with MiXCR into one record per CDR3 protein. In the table there are hundreds of thousands of distinct CDR3 sequences, roughly a sixth of which are singletons. The specimen sequenced was blood. The receptors were gathered from a woman aged 45-59 years with Graves' hyperthyroidism that later progressed to Graves' ophthalmopathy. Both conserved end residues are part of each CDR3. D genes are given only for firm matches. Not every row has a clone size; where given, it reads once, few, many or a size class.

j_gene | abundance | v_gene | d_gene | CDR3nt | CDR3aa
TRBJ1-4 | - | TRBV19 | - | TGTGCCAGTAGCGACAGAAGGGGAGGTGCAACTAATGAAAAACTGTTTTTT | CASSDRRGGATNEKLFF
TRBJ1-2 | - | TRBV9 | - | TGTGCCAGCAGCCATGGACTGGCTTATGGCTACACCTTC | CASSHGLAYGYTF
TRBJ2-3 | many | TRBV15 | - | TGTGCCACCAGCAGAGATTTGGAGCCGTCCAATACGCAGTATTTT | CATSRDLEPSNTQYF
TRBJ2-7 | many | TRBV12-3/TRBV12-4 | - | TGTGCCAGCAACCCGGACAGTTACGAGCAGTACTTC | CASNPDSYEQYF
TRBJ1-4 | many | TRBV12-3/TRBV12-4 | TRBD1 | TGTGCCAGCAGTTTAATGGGACAGGGGAATGAAAAACTGTTTTTT | CASSLMGQGNEKLFF
TRBJ1-2 | - | TRBV20-1 | - | TGCAGTGCTGACGAATTACTCTATGGCTACACCTTC | CSADELLYGYTF
TRBJ1-2 | few | TRBV9 | - | TGTGCCAGCAGCGTTACGGGGCAGGAAAACTATGGCTACACCTTC | CASSVTGQENYGYTF
TRBJ1-1 | many | TRBV20-1 | - | TGCAGTGCTGCTGACAGGAACACTGAAGCTTTCTTT | CSAADRNTEAFF
TRBJ2-3 | many | TRBV12-3/TRBV12-4 | TRBD1 | TGTGCCACCCGACAGGGGAGCACAGATACGCAGTATTTT | CATRQGSTDTQYF
TRBJ2-7 | many | TRBV5-1 | - | TGCGCCAGCGCCGCCGACGGGAGTAGTGAGCAGTACTTC | CASAADGSSEQYF
TRBJ2-1 | many | TRBV11-3 | TRBD1 | TGTGCCAGCAGCTCGGGACAGGGGACAGACAATGAGCAGTTCTTC | CASSSGQGTDNEQFF
TRBJ1-2 | - | TRBV6-1 | - | TGTGCCAGCAGTCCCCCCGTTCGGGCCTATGGCTACACCTTC | CASSPPVRAYGYTF
TRBJ2-6 | few | TRBV6-6 | - | TGTGCCAGCAGTTACACATTCGACGGCATATTTACTGGGGCCAACGTCCTGACTTTC | CASSYTFDGIFTGANVLTF
TRBJ2-5 | many | TRBV30 | - | TGTGCCTGGAGCGGTGAAGAGACCCAGTACTTC | CAWSGEETQYF
TRBJ1-3 | once | TRBV7-9 | - | TGTGCCAGCGGCTTGGTATCGGGGACTGGAAACACCATATATTTT | CASGLVSGTGNTIYF
TRBJ2-3 | - | TRBV7-3 | TRBD2 | TGTGCCAGCAGCTTAACCCGGGGGAGCGGGGTAGATACGCAGTATTTT | CASSLTRGSGVDTQYF
TRBJ2-5 | - | TRBV20-1 | - | TGCAGTGCTAATTCTAGCCCTGGGGGCCAAGAGACCCAGTACTTC | CSANSSPGGQETQYF
TRBJ1-4 | - | TRBV7-8 | - | TGTGCCAGCAGCGCAACACAGGGAGACAATGAAAAACTGTTTTTT | CASSATQGDNEKLFF
TRBJ1-1 | - | TRBV2 | - | TGTGCCAGCAGGCCCTTCCTTACACTGAACACTGAAGCTTTCTTT | CASRPFLTLNTEAFF
TRBJ2-2 | once | TRBV19 | - | TGTGCCAGTAGTATTCCGGGGACCGCCGGGGAGCTGTTTTTT | CASSIPGTAGELFF
TRBJ1-4 | many | TRBV5-5 | - | TGTGCCAGCAGCAGCGAACAGGGACGGCCTAATGAAAAACTGTTTTTT | CASSSEQGRPNEKLFF
TRBJ1-2 | - | TRBV7-3 | TRBD1 | TGTGCCAGCAGCTCCGGGGGACAGGGTCACTATGGCTACACCTTC | CASSSGGQGHYGYTF
TRBJ1-1 | many | TRBV5-1 | TRBD1 | TGTGCCAGCAGCGTAGGGACAGTGAACACTGAAGCTTTCTTT | CASSVGTVNTEAFF
TRBJ1-5 | many | TRBV10-3 | - | TGTGCCATCAGTGAGTCCCCTTGGCGACAGGCTAGCAATCAGCCCCAGCATTTT | CAISESPWRQASNQPQHF
TRBJ1-5 | - | TRBV10-3 | - | TGTGCCATCAGTGAGTCAAGGGGGATTAGCAATCAGCCCCAGCATTTT | CAISESRGISNQPQHF
TRBJ1-2 | - | TRBV7-8 | - | TGTGCCAGCAGCTTAGCTCAGGGAAGAGTCTACACCTTC | CASSLAQGRVYTF
TRBJ1-2 | - | TRBV12-3/TRBV12-4 | - | TGTGCCAGCAGTGAGGGGGGACGTTATGGCTACACCTTC | CASSEGGRYGYTF